Below, 25 T cell receptor beta chains from the same sample are listed, as sequenced in a study of T cells in Graves' hyperthyroidism and ophthalmopathy. TCR beta CDR3 sequences were amplified from RNA transcripts. First-round RT-PCR with HTBI primers amplified the TCR CDR3 region. MiXCR was run by TCRdb on the multiplex PCR reads, yielding one entry per CDR3 protein. Of about 740,000 distinct CDR3 sequences in the sample, less than 15% were seen once. Sequenced sample: blood. These TCRs come from a woman aged 18-29 years with Graves' hyperthyroidism.

This clonotype was seen only a few times. The chain recombines TRBV7-9 with TRBJ2-3; D may be TRBD2 (5 bases). This CDR3 comprises 15 residues. CDR1 is SEHNR and CDR2 is FQNEAQ in the germline V gene (reference sequence). Deletions cut 3 bases from V and 2 bases from J, with 12 bases between. Here the CDR3 reads CASSFASPSTDTQYF. The CDR3 bases are TGTGCCAGCAGCTTCGCTAGCCCATCCACAGATACGCAGTATTTT.

This sequence joins TRBV30 and TRBJ2-3, with D possibly matching TRBD1 (5 bases). Trimming left V 3 bases short and J 5 bases short, with 6 bases between. This CDR3 has 11 residues. The germline CDR1 and CDR2 sequences are GTSNPN and SVGIG (reference sequence). DNA for the CDR3: TGTGCCTGGAGCAGGGAAGATACGCAGTATTTT. Encoded protein: CAWSREDTQYF.

At least ten counts were recorded for this clonotype. The V call is TRBV20-1, the J call TRBJ2-7, with TRBD1 as a possible D gene (5 bases). V was pared by 1 base and J by 2 bases, with 9 bases between. Germline V gene data show CDR1 as DFQATT and CDR2 as SNEGSKA (reference sequence). The CDR3 extends over 13 amino acids. The CDR3: CSARVSGTYEQYF. The DNA for the CDR3 is TGCAGTGCTAGAGTATCAGGGACCTACGAGCAGTACTTC.

The chain combines TRBV6-2 or TRBV6-3 with TRBJ2-2; 11 bases map to TRBD2. Losses at the gene ends were 0 bases for V and 5 bases for J; bases not matched to a gene: 2. The germline V gene has CDR1 MNHEY and CDR2 SVGEGT. The CDR3 contains 16 residues. CDR3 sequence: CASSYSSGRATGELFF. CDR3 coding DNA: TGTGCCAGCAGTTACTCTAGCGGGAGGGCTACCGGGGAGCTGTTTTTT.

This chain connects TRBV19 to TRBJ2-1; D may correspond to TRBD1 or TRBD2 (5 bases each). The V end was cut by 7 bases, the J end by 9 bases, with 13 bases between. This CDR3 contains 12 residues. The germline V gene encodes CDR1 LNHDA and CDR2 SQIVND (reference sequence). CDR3 in DNA: TGTGCCAGTACCAGAAGTGGGGGTGAGCAGTTCTTC. This translates into CASTRSGGEQFF.

This clonotype was seen at least ten times. The chain carries TRBV6-1 and TRBJ2-2, with TRBD2 matching 10 bases. J was trimmed by 4 bases and V by 5 bases; bases with no gene match: 4. The CDR3 runs to 15 residues. From germline, CDR1 is MNHNS and CDR2 SASEGT. The CDR3 loop is CASSPSGRGTGELFF. CDR3 nucleotides: TGTGCCAGCAGTCCTAGCGGGAGAGGCACCGGGGAGCTGTTTTTT.

This clonotype was counted between two and nine times. The chain is built from TRBV18 and TRBJ1-1; TRBD1 might be the D (6 bases). CDR3 length: 16 residues. The V end lost 3 bases, the J end lost 0 bases, and 14 bases lay between the germline ends. CDR1 KGHSH and CDR2 LQKENI come from the germline V gene. The CDR3, as DNA: TGTGCCAGCTCACCGACGGGACATTACATGAACACTGAAGCTTTCTTT. This translates into CASSPTGHYMNTEAFF.

This clonotype was picked up many times. This chain joins TRBV11-2 and TRBJ2-7; D might be TRBD1 (6 bases). V was trimmed by 6 bases and J by 3 bases, leaving 18 bases between them. The CDR3 loop spans 15 amino acids. Germline loops: CDR1 SGHAT, CDR2 FQNNGV. The CDR3 sequence is CASSKGGRWRYEQYF. The CDR3 DNA sequence: TGTGCCAGCAGTAAAGGGGGTCGATGGCGCTACGAGCAGTACTTC.

This clonotype was observed a few times. The rearrangement links TRBV5-8 to TRBJ2-2; 8 bases align to TRBD2. The germline V gene encodes CDR1 SGHTS and CDR2 YDEGEE. V dropped 6 bases and J dropped 3; count of bases not matched to a gene: 13. The CDR3 is 17 amino acids. CDR3 in amino acids: CASTTSFGGRHTGELFF. The CDR3 DNA reads as TGTGCCAGCACCACTTCCTTTGGCGGGAGGCACACCGGGGAGCTGTTTTTT.

This clonotype was found many times. The genes are TRBV15 and TRBJ2-7, with TRBD1 matching over 7 bases. Germline V gene sequence: CDR1 LNHNV, CDR2 YYDKDF (reference sequence). J was trimmed by 2 bases and V by 1 base; bases with no gene match: 2. The CDR3 length is 14 residues. The DNA for the CDR3 is TGTGCCACCAGCAGAGGGACAGGAGCCTACGAGCAGTACTTC. Its translation: CATSRGTGAYEQYF. Full variable domain (remainder filled in from reference TRBV15 and TRBJ2-7): DAMVIQNPRYQVTQFGKPVTLSCSQTLNHNVMYWYQQKSSQAPKLLFHYYDKDFNNEADTPDNFQSRRPNTSFCFLDIRSPGLGDTAMYLCATSRGTGAYEQYFGPGTRLTVT.

This clonotype was counted at least ten times. V and J are TRBV20-1 and TRBJ2-7, with TRBD2 identical over 7 bases. The CDR3 runs to 15 residues. V dropped 0 bases and J dropped 2; count of bases not matched to a gene: 7. Germline-derived CDR1 and CDR2 are DFQATT and SNEGSKA (reference sequence). The CDR3 DNA reads as TGCAGTGCTAGAGAAGACGGGAGGAACGCCTACGAGCAGTACTTC. This translates into CSAREDGRNAYEQYF.

This clonotype was counted many times. The chain recombines TRBV20-1 with TRBJ1-6, with a possible D match to TRBD1 (5 bases). Germline V gene sequence: CDR1 DFQATT, CDR2 SNEGSKA (reference sequence). CDR3 size: 19 residues. Trimming removed 0 bases at V and 5 bases at J, with 23 bases between. The CDR3 region has the DNA TGCAGTGCTAGAGATATCGGGACGTCAAACCTCCCGCATAATTCACCCCTCCACTTT. Its protein is CSARDIGTSNLPHNSPLHF.

The CDR3: CASSLTGRSEETQYF. CDR3 sequence (DNA): TGTGCCAGCAGTTTAACGGGGAGATCGGAGGAGACCCAGTACTTC. The chain links TRBV28 to TRBJ2-5; perhaps TRBD2 as D (5 bases). Trimming stripped 2 bases from V and 5 bases from J, with 15 bases between. There are 15 residues in the CDR3. Germline lookup yields CDR1 MDHEN and CDR2 SYDVKM.

This clonotype appeared many times. This rearrangement joins TRBV28 to TRBJ1-2; TRBD1 might be the D (5 bases). The CDR3 has 20 amino acids. Germline lookup yields CDR1 MDHEN and CDR2 SYDVKM. V lost 2 bases to trimming and J lost 2 bases, with 27 bases between them. In DNA form, the CDR3 reads TGTGCCAGCAGTTTAGTAACGTGGGAGACCTTGGGACCGGGGAACTATGGCTACACCTTC. It is translated as CASSLVTWETLGPGNYGYTF.

This clonotype was seen more than once but under ten times. CDR3 region: CASSSPASGRNNEQFF. The CDR3 DNA follows: TGTGCCAGCAGCTCCCCTGCTAGCGGGAGGAACAATGAGCAGTTCTTC. The rearrangement links TRBV7-9 to TRBJ2-1; 11 nucleotides align to TRBD2. With V trimmed by 4 bases and J by 5 bases, 7 bases remained unmatched. CDR1 is SEHNR, CDR2 FQNEAQ, per germline (reference sequence). This CDR3 contains 16 residues.

This clonotype was counted ten times or more. The chain links TRBV13 to TRBJ2-3, with TRBD1 matching over 7 bases. The trim removed 4 bases at V and 1 base at J, leaving 5 bases unmatched. The CDR3 totals 15 residues. The germline CDR1 and CDR2 sequences are PRHDT and FYEKMQ (reference sequence). The CDR3 loop reads CASSYRGLGTDTQYF. CDR3 coding DNA: TGTGCCAGCAGCTACAGGGGATTGGGCACAGATACGCAGTATTTT.

This clonotype was recorded at least ten times. This chain joins TRBV11-2 and TRBJ1-2; possible D gene TRBD1, 6 bases. Germline CDR1 reads SGHAT; CDR2 reads FQNNGV. V lost 5 bases and J lost 4, with 11 bases in between. The CDR3 totals 13 residues. CDR3 in DNA: TGTGCCAGCAGCCGCACAGGGACCTATGGCTACACCTTC. It is translated as CASSRTGTYGYTF.

This clonotype has a count of ten or more. The genes are TRBV28 and TRBJ2-2; D gene unclear. The germline V gene encodes CDR1 MDHEN and CDR2 SYDVKM. V was pared by 4 bases and J by 4 bases, with 7 bases between. CDR3 size: 13 residues. CDR3 coding DNA: TGTGCCAGCAGTTCCGGTACCACCGGGGAGCTGTTTTTT. It codes for CASSSGTTGELFF.

This clonotype occurred many times. V gene TRBV20-1 combines with J gene TRBJ2-7; 7 bases align to TRBD2. CDR1 is DFQATT and CDR2 is SNEGSKA in the germline V gene (reference sequence). V dropped 5 bases and J dropped 0; count of bases not matched to a gene: 4. There are 13 residues in the CDR3. The CDR3 nucleotides are TGCAGTGCTGAGGGCGGGAGCTCCTACGAGCAGTACTTC. The encoded protein is CSAEGGSSYEQYF.

This clonotype occurred many times. The V call is TRBV28, the J call TRBJ1-1, with D possibly TRBD1 on 6 matching bases. This CDR3 is 16 amino acids long. V was shortened by 6 bases and J by 4 bases, with 21 bases between the two germline ends. CDR1 and CDR2 from the germline V gene are MDHEN and SYDVKM. The CDR3 reads CASRTDRPVSFTEAFF. CDR3 in DNA: TGTGCCAGCAGGACTGACAGGCCCGTCTCTTTCACTGAAGCTTTCTTT.

This clonotype has ten or more counts. J is TRBJ2-5 and V is TRBV30, with D possibly TRBD2 on 6 matching bases. Germline-derived CDR1 and CDR2 are GTSNPN and SVGIG (reference sequence). V gave up 1 base and J gave up 5 bases, with 20 bases separating them. The CDR3 consists of 16 residues. CDR3 amino acids: CAWSDEGRRGWETQYF. As DNA, the CDR3 is TGTGCCTGGAGTGATGAGGGCAGGAGGGGCTGGGAGACCCAGTACTTC.

This clonotype was detected a few times. The chain employs TRBV27 and TRBJ2-1; 9 nucleotides align to TRBD2. Trimming cost V 6 bases and J 10 bases; bases outside gene matches: 1. Germline CDR1 and CDR2: MNHEY and SMNVEV (reference sequence). The CDR3 runs to 11 residues. The CDR3: CASSSGREQFF. The DNA of the CDR3 is TGTGCCAGCAGCAGCGGGAGGGAGCAGTTCTTC.

This clonotype was detected ten times or more. J is TRBJ2-3 and V is TRBV18; D not certain. This CDR3 has 13 residues. Trimming left V 8 bases short and J 2 bases short, with 11 bases between. Germline lookup yields CDR1 KGHSH and CDR2 LQKENI. DNA of the CDR3: TGTGCCAGCAGTCCCCCTTACACAGATACGCAGTATTTT. Its translation is CASSPPYTDTQYF.

The chain joins TRBV29-1 to TRBJ2-7; D may be TRBD1 or TRBD2 (5 bases each). V was pared by 7 bases and J by 1 base, with 14 bases between. The V gene's germline CDR1 is SQVTM and CDR2 ANQGSEA. The CDR3 spans 13 residues. The CDR3 sequence: CSATFGGSYEQYF. CDR3 nucleotide sequence: TGCAGCGCGACCTTTGGGGGATCCTACGAGCAGTACTTC.

In nucleotides, the CDR3 is TGTGCCAGCAGTTCAATTAGCGGGAGACCCTACGAGCAGTACTTC. Its translation: CASSSISGRPYEQYF. This rearrangement joins TRBV7-6 to TRBJ2-7, with 9 bases that match TRBD2. The germline V gene has CDR1 SGHVS and CDR2 FNYEAQ. There are 15 residues in the CDR3. The junction had 8 bases not matched to a gene; V was cut back by 6 bases and J by 2 bases.